These T cell receptor beta chains were read from a single sample in a study of shared clonotypes between healthy human individuals. Here immunoSEQ multiplex PCR was the method, and the copy in TCRdb shows in-frame clones only, minus some. This sample carries a few million clones, under 97% of them seen once, and the ten largest clones take 0.1% to 0.15%. Specimen: naive CD4+ T cells sorted from blood. The receptors stem from a man aged 18 to 29 in good health. Each CDR3 is given with its conserved first and last residue. The D gene is left open where the match is weak. A row's size may be missing; if present it is once, few, many or a size class.

j_gene	abundance	v_gene	len	d_gene	CDR3nt	CDR3aa
TRBJ2-1	NA	TRBV10-3	14	TRBD2	TGTGCCAGCTCCGGGACTAGCGGGACCAATGAGCAGTTCTTC	CASSGTSGTNEQFF
TRBJ1-4	NA	TRBV18	14	TRBD1	TGTGCCAGCTCACCGCCGGGACAGGGTGAAAAACTGTTTTTT	CASSPPGQGEKLFF
TRBJ2-7	NA	TRBV6-6	14	TRBD1	TGTGCCAGCAGGACCGGGACAGGGACCTTCGAGCAGTACTTC	CASRTGTGTFEQYF
TRBJ1-1	NA	TRBV11-3	13	NA	TGTGCCAGCAGTTATCAGGAGAACACTGAAGCTTTCTTT	CASSYQENTEAFF
TRBJ1-2	NA	TRBV25-1	13	NA	TGTGCCAGCAGTGAAAACAGGAACTATGGCTACACCTTC	CASSENRNYGYTF
TRBJ1-1	once	TRBV11-2	12	NA	TGTGCCAGCAGCTTAGGGGACACTGAAGCTTTCTTT	CASSLGDTEAFF
TRBJ2-7	NA	TRBV19	15	TRBD1	TGTGCCAGTAGTCCATCCGGGACAGGGTCCTACGAGCAGTACTTC	CASSPSGTGSYEQYF
TRBJ2-3	NA	TRBV7-2	17	NA	TGTGCCAGCAGCTCCCCCCCGGGGGCACGGAACACAGATACGCAGTATTTT	CASSSPPGARNTDTQYF
TRBJ2-5	once	TRBV5-1	13	TRBD2	TGCGCCAGCAGCGGCGGACTAGGGGAGACCCAGTACTTC	CASSGGLGETQYF
TRBJ2-7	NA	TRBV2	15	NA	TGTGCCAGCAGTGAACCCTCTCGGGGCTACTACGAGCAGTACTTC	CASSEPSRGYYEQYF
TRBJ2-1	NA	TRBV19	14	NA	TGTGCCAGTAGTATAGGTTCAAGTAACAATGAGCAGTTCTTC	CASSIGSSNNEQFF
TRBJ2-7	once	TRBV5-4	15	NA	TGTGCCAGCAGCACTTTGGAAAAGAGTACCTACGAGCAGTACTTC	CASSTLEKSTYEQYF
TRBJ1-2	NA	TRBV6-5	15	NA	TGTGCCAGCAGTTACGGGGGTCTGGGTAACTATGGCTACACCTTC	CASSYGGLGNYGYTF
TRBJ2-3	NA	TRBV19	11	NA	TGTGCCAGTAGTGCGAGAGATACGCAGTATTTT	CASSARDTQYF
TRBJ1-5	NA	TRBV27	15	TRBD1	TGTGCCAGCAGTTTATTAGGGCAGGGGGGTCAGCCCCAGCATTTT	CASSLLGQGGQPQHF